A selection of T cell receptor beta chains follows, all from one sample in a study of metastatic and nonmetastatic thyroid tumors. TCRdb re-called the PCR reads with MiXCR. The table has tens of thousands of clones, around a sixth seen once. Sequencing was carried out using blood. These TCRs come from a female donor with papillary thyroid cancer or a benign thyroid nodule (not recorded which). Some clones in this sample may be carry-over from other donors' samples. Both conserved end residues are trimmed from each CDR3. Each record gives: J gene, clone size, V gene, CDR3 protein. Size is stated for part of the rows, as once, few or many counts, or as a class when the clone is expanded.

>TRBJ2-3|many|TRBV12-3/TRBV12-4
ASSFGGSTDTQY
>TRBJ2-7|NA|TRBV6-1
ASSVGRYTSPDEQY
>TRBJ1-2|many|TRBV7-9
ASSLGAGGNGYT
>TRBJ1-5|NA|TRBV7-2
ASSLASGRINQPQH
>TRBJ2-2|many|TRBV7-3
ASSFNPNSGELF
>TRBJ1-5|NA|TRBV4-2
ASSQLGDRRNQPQH
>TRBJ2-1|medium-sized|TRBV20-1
SARPGLDPRGEQF
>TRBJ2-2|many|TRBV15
ATSRDRTDTGELF
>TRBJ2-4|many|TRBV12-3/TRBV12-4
ASSFAGSQGNIQY
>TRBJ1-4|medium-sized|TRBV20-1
SAATPATNEKLF
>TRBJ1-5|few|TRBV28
ASRRTGFQPQH
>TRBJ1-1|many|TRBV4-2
ASSPGQGDNTEAF
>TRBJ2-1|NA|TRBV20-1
SAATGTGGQEQF
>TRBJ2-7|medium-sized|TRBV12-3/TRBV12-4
ASSSQFHYEQY
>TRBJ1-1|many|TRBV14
ASSLVQTDAEAF
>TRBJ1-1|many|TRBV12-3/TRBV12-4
ASSFGGTREAF
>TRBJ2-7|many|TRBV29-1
SPTRAYEQY
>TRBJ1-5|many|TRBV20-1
SAPEGGAASNQPQH
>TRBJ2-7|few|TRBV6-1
ASSHISSPYEQY
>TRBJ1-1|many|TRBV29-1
SVEGGQGGFSTEAF
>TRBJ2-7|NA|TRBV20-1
SASRTPGQGSYEQY
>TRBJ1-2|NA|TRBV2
ASSPGSGGHT
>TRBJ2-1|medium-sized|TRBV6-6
ASSYSTGPV
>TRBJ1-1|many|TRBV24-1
ATSDLQGREAF
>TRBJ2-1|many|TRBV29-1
SVGIGSSPYNEQF
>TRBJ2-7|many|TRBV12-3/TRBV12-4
ASSRNRGLAGGDYEQY
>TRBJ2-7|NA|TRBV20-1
SAPPGTGGYEQY
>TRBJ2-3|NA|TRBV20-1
SAPIAGGPTDTQY
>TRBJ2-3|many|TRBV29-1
SVLTGGRTDTQY
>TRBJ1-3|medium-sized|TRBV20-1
SAFVGQGSEEIY
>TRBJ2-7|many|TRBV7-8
ASSLDGTEQY
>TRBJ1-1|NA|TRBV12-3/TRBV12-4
ASSFWVGYQGQVSTEAF
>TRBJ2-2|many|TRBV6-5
ASSYFGTSLGTGELF
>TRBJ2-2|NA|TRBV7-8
ASSLAGANTGELF
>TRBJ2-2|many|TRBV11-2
ASSLKRAGGWSGELF
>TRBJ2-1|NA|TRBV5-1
ASSLGSPINEQF
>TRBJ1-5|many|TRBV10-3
AISESYSDPQH
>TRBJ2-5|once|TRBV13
ASSLSGLVQETQY
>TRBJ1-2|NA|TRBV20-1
SAREQGALGYGYT
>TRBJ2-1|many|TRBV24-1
ATSDRGARQGKNEQF
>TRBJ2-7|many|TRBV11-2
ASSSPGLAGSYEQY
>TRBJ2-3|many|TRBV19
ASTRSITSTDTQY
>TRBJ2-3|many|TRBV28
ASQFPSTDTQY
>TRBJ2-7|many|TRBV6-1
ASSGGQGRTYEQY
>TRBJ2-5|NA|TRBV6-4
TSSDGQGVRDTQY
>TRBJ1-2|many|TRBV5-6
ASAPWPGDYGYT
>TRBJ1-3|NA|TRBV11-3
ASSSRAKSPGNTTY